This TCR beta chain was recovered during a study of cytomegalovirus exposure and HLA in healthy donors. Study observations and caveats: Most sequenced TCRs were rare (though some public TCRs occurred in many donors). Fewer than 20,000 TCR beta sequences were associated with HLA alleles at 0.05 false discovery rate in a later analysis. The presence/absence work took it that sequencing depth was about the same across donors.

Concerning this clone: Its antigen is unknown.

Germline CDR1 and CDR2: MGHRA and YSYEKL. The CDR3 runs to 13 residues. V was clipped by 8 bases and J by 18 bases, with 23 bases between them. PCR used 60 Vbeta primers and 13 Jbeta primers. Libraries were prepared by immunoSEQ multiplex PCR; TCRdb keeps only in-frame clonotypes and omits some of them. The sample lists 150,000 to 200,000 clones; approximately 79% were seen once. The receptor comes from a man aged 50-59 years in good health and CMV-seropositive. This chain links TRBV4-1 with TRBJ1-6; D not certain. Sequenced sample: PBMCs. CDR3 region: CASGLIVGDRRHF. The CDR3 DNA sequence: TGCGCCAGCGGCCTAATTGTGGGCGATCGCCGCCACTTT.